These T cell receptor beta chains were read from a single sample in a study of T cells after yellow fever vaccination. TCRdb called the 5' RACE reads again in MiXCR, with one record for every CDR3 protein. This sample has 510,000 or so distinct CDR3 sequences; about a fifth occur once, and the top ten carry around an eighth. The input for sequencing was PBMCs, taken 15 days after the yellow fever booster vaccination. The receptors shown here come from a man between 25 and 39 years old who received the YFV17D yellow fever vaccine. The CDR3 runs from the conserved cysteine through the conserved F or W. The D gene is left open where the match is weak. Size is omitted from some rows. Given values are once, few, many or a class for expanded clones.

CDR3 length: 14; clone size: .; D gene: .; J gene: TRBJ2-5; V gene: TRBV7-3; CDR3 DNA: TGTGCCAGCAGCTTATTGGGTCGGAACGAGACCCAGTACTTC; CDR3 protein: CASSLLGRNETQYF
CDR3 length: 13; clone size: .; D gene: TRBD1; J gene: TRBJ2-7; V gene: TRBV20-1; CDR3 DNA: TGCAGTGCTAAAGGGACAGGGTCCTACGAGCAGTACTTC; CDR3 protein: CSAKGTGSYEQYF
CDR3 length: 14; clone size: few; D gene: .; J gene: TRBJ2-1; V gene: TRBV12-3/TRBV12-4; CDR3 DNA: TGTGCCAGCAGTTTTGGCCTATCCAGCGATGAGCAGTTCTTC; CDR3 protein: CASSFGLSSDEQFF
CDR3 length: 14; clone size: .; D gene: .; J gene: TRBJ2-1; V gene: TRBV18; CDR3 DNA: TGTGCCAGCTCAGCCCGGGACTCCAACAATGAGCAGTTCTTC; CDR3 protein: CASSARDSNNEQFF
CDR3 length: 15; clone size: .; D gene: TRBD1; J gene: TRBJ2-1; V gene: TRBV18; CDR3 DNA: TGTGCCAGCTCACCACTGGGACAGGAGGGAAGAGCGTCGTTCTTC; CDR3 protein: CASSPLGQEGRASFF
CDR3 length: 15; clone size: .; D gene: .; J gene: TRBJ1-4; V gene: TRBV19; CDR3 DNA: TGTGCCACCCATCGGGGCGAGGCGTTAATTGAAAAACTGTTTTTT; CDR3 protein: CATHRGEALIEKLFF
CDR3 length: 14; clone size: few; D gene: .; J gene: TRBJ2-7; V gene: TRBV27; CDR3 DNA: TGTGCCAGCAGTTTGTATGAGGGAGTCTACGAGCAGTACTTC; CDR3 protein: CASSLYEGVYEQYF
CDR3 length: 19; clone size: few; D gene: TRBD1; J gene: TRBJ2-1; V gene: TRBV20-1; CDR3 DNA: TGCAGTGCTAGAGCCCTCCAAAAACTAAACAGGGGAGAATACAATGAGCAGTTCTTC; CDR3 protein: CSARALQKLNRGEYNEQFF
CDR3 length: 14; clone size: .; D gene: .; J gene: TRBJ2-3; V gene: TRBV5-4; CDR3 DNA: TGTGCCAGCAGCTCCAGGATCAGCCCAAATACGCAGTATTTT; CDR3 protein: CASSSRISPNTQYF
CDR3 length: 16; clone size: .; D gene: .; J gene: TRBJ1-5; V gene: TRBV5-6; CDR3 DNA: TGTGCCAGCAGCTCAACAGGGCGGGGTAGCAATCAGCCCCAGCATTTT; CDR3 protein: CASSSTGRGSNQPQHF
CDR3 length: 15; clone size: .; D gene: TRBD1; J gene: TRBJ1-2; V gene: TRBV4-3; CDR3 DNA: TGCGCCAGCAGCCAAGCAGGGGGCGCCTACTATGGCTACACCTTC; CDR3 protein: CASSQAGGAYYGYTF
CDR3 length: 15; clone size: few; D gene: TRBD2; J gene: TRBJ2-3; V gene: TRBV11-2; CDR3 DNA: TGTGCCAGCAGCTTCCCGGGGGGAGGGCTTGATACGCAGTATTTT; CDR3 protein: CASSFPGGGLDTQYF
CDR3 length: 15; clone size: few; D gene: .; J gene: TRBJ2-3; V gene: TRBV20-1; CDR3 DNA: TGCAGTGCTAGGGGCAAGCAGGTACTCACAGATACGCAGTATTTT; CDR3 protein: CSARGKQVLTDTQYF
CDR3 length: 13; clone size: few; D gene: .; J gene: TRBJ2-1; V gene: TRBV27; CDR3 DNA: TGTGCCAGCAGTCGGACTGTAAACAATGAGCAGTTCTTC; CDR3 protein: CASSRTVNNEQFF
CDR3 length: 15; clone size: .; D gene: TRBD1; J gene: TRBJ2-1; V gene: TRBV20-1; CDR3 DNA: TGCAGTGCTAGACCTGACAGGGAACACTACAATGAGCAGTTCTTC; CDR3 protein: CSARPDREHYNEQFF
CDR3 length: 15; clone size: .; D gene: TRBD2; J gene: TRBJ2-1; V gene: TRBV6-5; CDR3 DNA: TGTGCCAGCAGTTACTTAGGGACTAGTCACAATGAGCAGTTCTTC; CDR3 protein: CASSYLGTSHNEQFF
CDR3 length: 13; clone size: .; D gene: .; J gene: TRBJ2-7; V gene: TRBV19; CDR3 DNA: TGTGCCAGTAGTGCGGGGTGGTCCTACGAGCAGTACTTC; CDR3 protein: CASSAGWSYEQYF
CDR3 length: 11; clone size: .; D gene: TRBD1; J gene: TRBJ1-1; V gene: TRBV20-1; CDR3 DNA: TGCAGTGCCCCTGACAGGGCTGAAGCTTTCTTT; CDR3 protein: CSAPDRAEAFF
CDR3 length: 17; clone size: .; D gene: .; J gene: TRBJ2-1; V gene: TRBV28; CDR3 DNA: TGTGCCAGCAGTCAGACTAGAATTTATGGAGTTTACAATGAGCAGTTCTTC; CDR3 protein: CASSQTRIYGVYNEQFF